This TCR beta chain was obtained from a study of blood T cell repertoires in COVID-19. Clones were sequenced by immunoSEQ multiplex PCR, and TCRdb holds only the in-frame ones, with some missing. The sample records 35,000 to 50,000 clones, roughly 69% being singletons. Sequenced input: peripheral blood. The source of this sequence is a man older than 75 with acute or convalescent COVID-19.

CDR3 region: CASSYGASGSETQYF. CDR3 sequence (DNA): TGTGCCAGCAGTTACGGTGCTAGCGGGAGCGAGACCCAGTACTTC. This rearrangement joins TRBV6-5 to TRBJ2-5, with 10 nucleotides matching TRBD2. The germline gives CDR1 MNHEY, CDR2 SVGAGI. The CDR3 spans 15 residues. With 2 bases clipped from V and 5 bases from J, the junction kept 5 bases outside the gene matches.